This TCR beta chain appears in the sequencing data of a study of CD8 T cells in ankylosing spondylitis. Study observations and caveats: Researchers reportedly found disease-linked clones significantly enriched in matched ankylosing spondylitis synovial fluid.

Of note for this clonotype: The antigen remains unidentified.

TCRdb fed the 5' RACE reads into MiXCR, producing one record per CDR3 protein. The sample holds fewer than 350,000 distinct CDR3 sequences; about 9.9% are singletons and the top ten take more than 7%. The J segment lost 9 bases and the V segment lost 6 bases, leaving 7 bases of the junction unmatched. The CDR3 totals 13 residues. Per the germline V gene, CDR1 is SQVTM and CDR2 is ANQGSEA. The TCR originated in a female donor with ankylosing spondylitis or in good health (not recorded which). The sample comprised blood, either unsorted or a sorted T cell fraction (not recorded which). The V and J genes are TRBV29-1 and TRBJ1-6, with TRBD1 matching over 8 bases. This chain's CDR3 is CSVLQGEGSPLHF. The CDR3 DNA reads as TGCAGCGTCCTACAGGGGGAGGGTTCACCCCTCCACTTT.